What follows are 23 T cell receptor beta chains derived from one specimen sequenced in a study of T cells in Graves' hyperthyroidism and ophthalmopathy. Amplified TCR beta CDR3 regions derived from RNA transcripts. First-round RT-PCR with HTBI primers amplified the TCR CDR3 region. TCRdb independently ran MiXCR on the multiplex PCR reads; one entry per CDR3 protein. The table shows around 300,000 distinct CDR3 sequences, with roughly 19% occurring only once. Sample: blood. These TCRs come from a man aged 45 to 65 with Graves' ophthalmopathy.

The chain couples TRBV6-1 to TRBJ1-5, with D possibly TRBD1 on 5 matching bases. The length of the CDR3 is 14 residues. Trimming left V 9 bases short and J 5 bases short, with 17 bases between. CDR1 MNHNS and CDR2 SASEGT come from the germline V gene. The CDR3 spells CASGDGGQDQPQHF. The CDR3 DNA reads TGTGCCAGTGGAGATGGTGGACAAGATCAGCCCCAGCATTTT.

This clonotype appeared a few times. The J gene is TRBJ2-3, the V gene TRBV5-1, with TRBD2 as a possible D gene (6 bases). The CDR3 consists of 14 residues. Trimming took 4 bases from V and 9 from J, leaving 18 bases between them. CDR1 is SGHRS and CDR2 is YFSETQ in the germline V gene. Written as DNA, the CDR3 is TGCGCCAGCAGCCCCGGGAGATATTGGGGCACGCAGTATTTT. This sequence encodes CASSPGRYWGTQYF.

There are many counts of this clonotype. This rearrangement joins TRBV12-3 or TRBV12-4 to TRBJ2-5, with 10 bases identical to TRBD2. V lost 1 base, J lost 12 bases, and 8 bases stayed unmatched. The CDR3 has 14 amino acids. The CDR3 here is CASSLGTSGEYKYF. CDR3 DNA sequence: TGTGCCAGCAGTTTAGGCACTAGCGGGGAATATAAGTACTTC.

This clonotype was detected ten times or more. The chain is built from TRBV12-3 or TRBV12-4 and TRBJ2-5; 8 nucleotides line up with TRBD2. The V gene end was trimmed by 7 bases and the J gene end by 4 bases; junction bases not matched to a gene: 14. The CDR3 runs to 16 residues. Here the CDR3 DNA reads TGTGCCAGCACCCCCGGATTAGCGGGATTGGGAGAGACCCAGTACTTC. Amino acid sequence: CASTPGLAGLGETQYF.

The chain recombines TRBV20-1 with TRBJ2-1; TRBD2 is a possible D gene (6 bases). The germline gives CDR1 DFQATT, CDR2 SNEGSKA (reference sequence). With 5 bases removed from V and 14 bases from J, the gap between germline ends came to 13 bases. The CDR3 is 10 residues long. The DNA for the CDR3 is TGCAGTGCTTCACTAGCTGCGGAGTTCTTC. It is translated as CSASLAAEFF.

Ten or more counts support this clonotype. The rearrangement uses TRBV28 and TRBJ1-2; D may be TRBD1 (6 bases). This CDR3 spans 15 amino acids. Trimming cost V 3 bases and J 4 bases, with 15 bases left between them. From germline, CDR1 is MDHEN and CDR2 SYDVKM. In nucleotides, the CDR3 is TGTGCCAGCAGTTTGGGGGCAGGGTTAATCTATGGCTACACCTTC. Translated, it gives CASSLGAGLIYGYTF.

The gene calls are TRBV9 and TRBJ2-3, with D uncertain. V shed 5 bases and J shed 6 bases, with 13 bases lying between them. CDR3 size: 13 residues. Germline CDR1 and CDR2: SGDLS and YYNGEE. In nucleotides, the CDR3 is TGTGCCAGCAGTGGTTTAGATGTCGATACGCAGTATTTT. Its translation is CASSGLDVDTQYF.

Here the CDR3 DNA reads TGTGCCAGTAACCCCCGGACGAGGGGCGGCAATCAGCCCCAGCATTTT. As protein: CASNPRTRGGNQPQHF. This chain uses TRBV19 with TRBJ1-5; maybe TRBD1 (5 bases). The ends were cut back, 7 bases at V and 2 bases at J, with 18 bases in the middle. From germline, CDR1 is LNHDA and CDR2 SQIVND (reference sequence). The CDR3 is 16 amino acids.

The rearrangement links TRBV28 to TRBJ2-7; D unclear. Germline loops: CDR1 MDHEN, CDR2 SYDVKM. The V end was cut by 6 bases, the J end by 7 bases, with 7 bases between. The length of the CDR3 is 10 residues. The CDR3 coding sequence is TGTGCCAGCAGGGCTGTGGAGCAGTACTTC. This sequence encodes CASRAVEQYF.

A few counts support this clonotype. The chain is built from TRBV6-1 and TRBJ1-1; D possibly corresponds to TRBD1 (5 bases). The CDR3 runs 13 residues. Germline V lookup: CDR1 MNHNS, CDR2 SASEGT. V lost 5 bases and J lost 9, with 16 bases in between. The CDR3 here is CASSPRGGPQAFF. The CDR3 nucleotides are TGTGCCAGCAGTCCTAGGGGCGGGCCACAAGCTTTCTTT.

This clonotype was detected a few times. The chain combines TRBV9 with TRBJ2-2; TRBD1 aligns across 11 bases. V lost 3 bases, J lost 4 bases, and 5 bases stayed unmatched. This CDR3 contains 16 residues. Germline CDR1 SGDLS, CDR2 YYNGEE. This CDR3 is CASSAGTGGATGELFF. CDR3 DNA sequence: TGTGCCAGCAGCGCCGGGACAGGGGGTGCCACCGGGGAGCTGTTTTTT.

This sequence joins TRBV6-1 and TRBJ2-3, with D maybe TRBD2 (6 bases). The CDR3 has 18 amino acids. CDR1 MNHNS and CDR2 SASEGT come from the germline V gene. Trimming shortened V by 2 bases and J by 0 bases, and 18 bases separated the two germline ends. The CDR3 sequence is CASSERRDLGYSTDTQYF. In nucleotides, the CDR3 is TGTGCCAGCAGTGAAAGGAGGGATCTGGGCTATAGCACAGATACGCAGTATTTT.

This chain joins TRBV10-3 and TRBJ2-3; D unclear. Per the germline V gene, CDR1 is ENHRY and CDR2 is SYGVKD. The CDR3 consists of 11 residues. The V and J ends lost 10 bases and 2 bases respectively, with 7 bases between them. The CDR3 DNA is TGTGCCACCAGGACCACAGATACGCAGTATTTT. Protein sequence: CATRTTDTQYF.

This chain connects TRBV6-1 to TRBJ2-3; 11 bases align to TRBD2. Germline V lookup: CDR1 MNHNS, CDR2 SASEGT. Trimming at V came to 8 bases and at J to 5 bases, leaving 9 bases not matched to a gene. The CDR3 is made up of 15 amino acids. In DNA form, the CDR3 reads TGTGCCAGCCCTACACTAGCGGGAGTAGGAGATACGCAGTATTTT. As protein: CASPTLAGVGDTQYF.

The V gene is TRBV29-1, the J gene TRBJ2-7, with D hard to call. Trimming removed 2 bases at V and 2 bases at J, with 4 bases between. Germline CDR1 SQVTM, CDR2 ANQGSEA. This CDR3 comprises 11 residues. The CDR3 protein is CSVEHAYEQYF. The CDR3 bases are TGCAGCGTTGAACATGCCTACGAGCAGTACTTC.

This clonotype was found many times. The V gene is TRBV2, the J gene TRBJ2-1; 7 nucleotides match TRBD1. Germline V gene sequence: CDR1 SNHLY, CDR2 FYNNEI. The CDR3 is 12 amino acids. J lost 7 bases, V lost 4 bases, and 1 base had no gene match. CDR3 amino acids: CASSGTGNEQFF. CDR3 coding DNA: TGTGCCAGCAGTGGGACAGGAAATGAGCAGTTCTTC. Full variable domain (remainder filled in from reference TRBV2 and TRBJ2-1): EPEVTQTPSHQVTQMGQEVILRCVPISNHLYFYWYRQILGQKVEFLVSFYNNEISEKSEIFDDQFSVERPDGSNFTLKIRSTKLEDSAMYFCASSGTGNEQFFGPGTRLTVL.

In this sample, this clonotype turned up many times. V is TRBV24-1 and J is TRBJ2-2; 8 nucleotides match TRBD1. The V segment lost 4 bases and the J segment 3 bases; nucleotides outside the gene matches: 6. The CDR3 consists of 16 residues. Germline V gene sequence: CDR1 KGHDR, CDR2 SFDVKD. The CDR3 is CATSDPVGQDTGELFF. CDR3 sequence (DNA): TGTGCCACCAGTGACCCAGTGGGACAGGACACCGGGGAGCTGTTTTTT.

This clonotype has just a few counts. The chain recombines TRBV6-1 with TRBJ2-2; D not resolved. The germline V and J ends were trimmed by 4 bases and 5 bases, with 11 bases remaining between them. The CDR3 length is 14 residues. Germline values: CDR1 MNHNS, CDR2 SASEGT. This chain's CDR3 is CASSAFWSTGELFF. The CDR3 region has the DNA TGTGCCAGCAGTGCTTTCTGGAGTACCGGGGAGCTGTTTTTT.

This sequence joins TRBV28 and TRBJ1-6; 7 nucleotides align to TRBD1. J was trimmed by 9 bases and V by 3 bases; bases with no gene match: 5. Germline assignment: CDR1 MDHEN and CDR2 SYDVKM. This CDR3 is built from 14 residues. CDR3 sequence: CASSLETGTSPLHF. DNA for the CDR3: TGTGCCAGCAGTTTGGAGACAGGGACTTCACCCCTCCACTTT.

Here the CDR3 reads CASRTGNPVHEQYF. The CDR3, as DNA: TGTGCCAGCAGAACCGGGAATCCCGTCCACGAGCAGTACTTC. V gene TRBV6-2 or TRBV6-3 combines with J gene TRBJ2-7; perhaps TRBD2 as D (5 bases). The V gene lost 6 bases and the J gene lost 5 bases, with 17 bases spanning the gap. Germline values: CDR1 MNHEY, CDR2 SVGEGT. This CDR3 is 14 amino acids long.

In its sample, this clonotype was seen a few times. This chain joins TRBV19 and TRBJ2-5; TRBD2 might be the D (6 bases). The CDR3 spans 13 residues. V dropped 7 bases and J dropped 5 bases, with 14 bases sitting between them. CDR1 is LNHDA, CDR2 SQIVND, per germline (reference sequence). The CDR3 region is CASTRTGGETQYF. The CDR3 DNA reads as TGTGCCAGTACCCGGACTGGAGGGGAGACCCAGTACTTC.

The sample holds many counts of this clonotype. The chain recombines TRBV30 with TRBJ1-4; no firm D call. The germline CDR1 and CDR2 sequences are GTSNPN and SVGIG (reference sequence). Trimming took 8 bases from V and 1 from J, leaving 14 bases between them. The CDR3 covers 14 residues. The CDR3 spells CAANHRVTNEKLFF. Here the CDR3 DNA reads TGTGCCGCCAACCATCGGGTAACTAATGAAAAACTGTTTTTT.

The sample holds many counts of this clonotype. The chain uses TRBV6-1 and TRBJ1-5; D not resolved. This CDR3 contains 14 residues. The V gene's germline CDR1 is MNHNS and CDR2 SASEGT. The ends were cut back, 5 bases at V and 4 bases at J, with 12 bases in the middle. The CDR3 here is CASSKEFGNQPQHF. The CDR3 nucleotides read TGTGCCAGCAGTAAAGAATTTGGAAATCAGCCCCAGCATTTT.